The 14 T cell receptor beta chains given below trace back to one sample, sequenced in a study of neurological immune-mediated disorders. TCRdb independently ran MiXCR on the 5' RACE reads; one entry per CDR3 protein. This sample has roughly 44,000 distinct CDR3 sequences; about 6% occur once, and the top ten carry 0.57%. The specimen sequenced was CD4+ T cells from blood. All receptors come from a woman aged 40 to 50 in good health.

In this sample, this clonotype turned up many times. The V and J genes are TRBV12-3 or TRBV12-4 and TRBJ1-5; D ambiguous. This CDR3 contains 14 residues. V lost 5 bases and J 0 bases, leaving 8 bases between the germline ends. In DNA, the CDR3 is TGTGCCAGCAGTCTCCCCAATAGCAATCAGCCCCAGCATTTT. Protein: CASSLPNSNQPQHF.

At least ten counts were recorded for this clonotype. V usage is TRBV29-1 and J usage is TRBJ2-2, with TRBD2 matching 9 bases. J was trimmed by 4 bases and V by 6 bases; bases with no gene match: 6. The V gene's germline CDR1 is SQVTM and CDR2 ANQGSEA. The CDR3 covers 14 residues. The CDR3 region is CSVTGLAFTGELFF. The DNA for the CDR3 is TGCAGCGTAACCGGACTAGCGTTCACCGGGGAGCTGTTTTTT.

This clonotype appeared many times. The J gene is TRBJ2-1, the V gene TRBV7-6, with 7 bases fitting TRBD2. With V trimmed by 5 bases and J by 0 bases, 7 bases remained unmatched. Germline CDR1 reads SGHVS; CDR2 reads FNYEAQ. The CDR3 length is 16 residues. The CDR3 DNA reads TGTGCCAGCAGCCCCCTGGGGACTATCTCCTACAATGAGCAGTTCTTC. Translated, it gives CASSPLGTISYNEQFF.

This clonotype was picked up many times. The chain links TRBV9 to TRBJ2-7, with unresolved D. V dropped 4 bases and J dropped 2 bases, with 13 bases sitting between them. The CDR3 runs to 14 residues. Germline lookup yields CDR1 SGDLS and CDR2 YYNGEE. The CDR3 is CASSPRTEAYEQYF. In DNA, the CDR3 is TGTGCCAGCAGCCCCCGGACGGAAGCCTACGAGCAGTACTTC.

There are many counts of this clonotype. The V call is TRBV10-3, the J call TRBJ1-5, with a weak D call TRBD1 (5 bases). The CDR3 length is 13 residues. Trimming shortened V by 7 bases and J by 0 bases, and 7 bases separated the two germline ends. The germline V gene has CDR1 ENHRY and CDR2 SYGVKD. The CDR3: CAIKQDSNQPQHF. The CDR3 DNA reads TGTGCCATCAAACAGGATAGCAATCAGCCCCAGCATTTT.

The sample holds many counts of this clonotype. The rearrangement links TRBV4-2 to TRBJ2-1; 11 nucleotides match TRBD2. Trimming took 3 bases from V and 7 from J; bases not matched to a gene: 14. Germline assignment: CDR1 LGHNA and CDR2 YNFKEQ. The CDR3 has 18 residues. The CDR3 nucleotides read TGTGCCAGCAGCCAGACGGACTTTAGCGGGAGGGTGTCTAATGAGCAGTTCTTC. Its translation is CASSQTDFSGRVSNEQFF.

This clonotype was observed many times. V gene TRBV18 combines with J gene TRBJ2-7, with TRBD2 identical over 7 bases. V lost 6 bases and J lost 6; bases outside the gene matches: 20. The CDR3 consists of 17 residues. CDR1 and CDR2 (germline): KGHSH, LQKENI. The CDR3 reads CASSPRGLGRPPLEQYF. The CDR3, as DNA: TGTGCCAGCTCGCCTCGTGGACTAGGTCGACCCCCTCTCGAGCAGTACTTC.

This clonotype was picked up many times. This chain joins TRBV10-3 and TRBJ2-3; D may correspond to TRBD1 or TRBD2 (5 bases each). In germline, CDR1 is ENHRY, CDR2 SYGVKD. Trimming took off 3 bases at V and 4 bases at J, with 8 bases between the two ends. The CDR3 runs 13 residues. The CDR3 bases are TGTGCCATCAGTGACGGGACGGCAGATACGCAGTATTTT. This codes for CAISDGTADTQYF.

Ten or more counts support this clonotype. The CDR3, as DNA: TGCAGTGCTAGCATGCCTAGCGTGCCCTACGAGCAGTACTTC. This codes for CSASMPSVPYEQYF. The gene calls are TRBV20-1 and TRBJ2-7, with D possibly matching TRBD2 (6 bases). In germline, CDR1 is DFQATT, CDR2 SNEGSKA (reference sequence). CDR3 length equals 14 residues. Deletions cut 3 bases from V and 2 bases from J, with 14 bases between.

The sample holds many counts of this clonotype. The CDR3 spells CASSLQLPSHRTDTQYF. The CDR3, as DNA: TGTGCCAGCAGTTTACAACTACCGAGTCATCGCACAGATACGCAGTATTTT. The chain links TRBV27 to TRBJ2-3; D gene ambiguous. Germline CDR1 MNHEY, CDR2 SMNVEV (reference sequence). V lost 2 bases to trimming and J lost 1 base, with 16 bases between them. The CDR3 covers 17 residues.

In its sample, this clonotype was seen many times. This chain connects TRBV20-1 to TRBJ2-1; 7 nucleotides match TRBD2. The CDR3 sequence is 14 residues long. V was clipped by 5 bases and J by 5 bases; unmatched bases: 9. CDR1 and CDR2 (germline): DFQATT, SNEGSKA (reference sequence). CDR3 residues: CSAEPPAGDNEQFF. For the CDR3, the DNA is TGCAGTGCTGAGCCCCCGGCGGGGGACAATGAGCAGTTCTTC.

This clonotype was seen repeatedly, ten times or more. CDR3 nucleotide sequence: TGTGCCAGCAGTTCCTTAAACACCATATATTTT. This codes for CASSSLNTIYF. This chain uses TRBV28 with TRBJ1-3; no clear D gene. CDR1 is MDHEN, CDR2 SYDVKM, per germline. The CDR3 spans 11 residues. V was trimmed by 4 bases and J by 6 bases, leaving 4 bases between them.

In this sample, this clonotype turned up many times. The chain joins TRBV6-5 to TRBJ2-2; D unresolved. The V gene lost 7 bases and the J gene lost 2 bases, with 8 bases spanning the gap. The germline gives CDR1 MNHEY, CDR2 SVGAGI. This CDR3 has 13 amino acids. This CDR3 reads CASNSPNTGELFF. The CDR3 coding sequence is TGTGCCAGCAACTCACCTAACACCGGGGAGCTGTTTTTT.

At least ten counts were recorded for this clonotype. This chain uses TRBV6-2 or TRBV6-3 with TRBJ2-4; D is ambiguous. This CDR3 is built from 15 residues. Trimming shortened V by 4 bases and J by 0 bases, and 10 bases separated the two germline ends. The V gene's germline CDR1 is MNHEY and CDR2 SVGEGT. Here the CDR3 DNA reads TGTGCCAGCAGTTTAGCTGAGCTAGCCAAAAACATTCAGTACTTC. It specifies CASSLAELAKNIQYF.